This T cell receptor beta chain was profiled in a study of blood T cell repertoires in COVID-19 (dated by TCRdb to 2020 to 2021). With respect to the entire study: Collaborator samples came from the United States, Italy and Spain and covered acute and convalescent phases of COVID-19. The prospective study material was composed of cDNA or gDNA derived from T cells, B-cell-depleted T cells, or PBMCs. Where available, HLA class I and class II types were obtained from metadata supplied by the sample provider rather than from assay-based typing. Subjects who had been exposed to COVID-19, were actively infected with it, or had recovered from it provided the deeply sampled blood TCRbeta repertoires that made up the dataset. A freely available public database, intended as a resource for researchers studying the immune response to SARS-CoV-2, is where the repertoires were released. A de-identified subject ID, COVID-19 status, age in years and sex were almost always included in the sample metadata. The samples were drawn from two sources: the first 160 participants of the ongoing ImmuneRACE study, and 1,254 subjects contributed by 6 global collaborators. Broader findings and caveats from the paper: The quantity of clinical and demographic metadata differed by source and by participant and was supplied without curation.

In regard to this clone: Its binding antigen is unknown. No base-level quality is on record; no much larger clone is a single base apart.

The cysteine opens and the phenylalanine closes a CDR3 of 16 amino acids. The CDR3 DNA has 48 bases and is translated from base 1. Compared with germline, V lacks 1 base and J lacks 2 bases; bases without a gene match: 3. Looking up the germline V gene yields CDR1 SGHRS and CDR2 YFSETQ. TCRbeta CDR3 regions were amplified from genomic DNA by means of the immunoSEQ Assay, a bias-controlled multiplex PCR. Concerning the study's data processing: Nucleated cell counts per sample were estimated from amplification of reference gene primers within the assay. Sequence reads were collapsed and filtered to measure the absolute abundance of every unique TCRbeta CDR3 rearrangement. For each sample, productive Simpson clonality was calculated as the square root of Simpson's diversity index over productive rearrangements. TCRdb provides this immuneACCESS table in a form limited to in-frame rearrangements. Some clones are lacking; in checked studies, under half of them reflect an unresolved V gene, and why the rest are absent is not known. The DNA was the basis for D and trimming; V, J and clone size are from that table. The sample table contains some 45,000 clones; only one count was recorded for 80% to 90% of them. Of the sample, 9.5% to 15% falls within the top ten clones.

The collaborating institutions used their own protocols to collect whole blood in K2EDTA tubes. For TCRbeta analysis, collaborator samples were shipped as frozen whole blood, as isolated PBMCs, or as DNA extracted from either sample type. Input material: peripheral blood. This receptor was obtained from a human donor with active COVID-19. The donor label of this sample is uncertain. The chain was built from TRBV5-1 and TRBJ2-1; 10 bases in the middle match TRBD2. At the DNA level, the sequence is TGCGCCAGCAGCTTGCTAGCGGGGGCAACCTACAATGAGCAGTTCTTC. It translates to CASSLLAGATYNEQFF.